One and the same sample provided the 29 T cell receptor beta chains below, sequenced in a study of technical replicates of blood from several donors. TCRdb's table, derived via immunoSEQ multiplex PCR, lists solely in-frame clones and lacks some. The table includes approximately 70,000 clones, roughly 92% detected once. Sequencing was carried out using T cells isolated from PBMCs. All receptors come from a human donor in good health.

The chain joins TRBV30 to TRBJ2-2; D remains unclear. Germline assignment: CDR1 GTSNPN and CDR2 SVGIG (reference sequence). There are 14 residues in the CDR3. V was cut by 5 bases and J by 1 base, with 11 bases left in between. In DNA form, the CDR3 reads TGTGCCTGGTGCGCAAATCTGAACACCGGGGAGCTGTTTTTT. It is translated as CAWCANLNTGELFF. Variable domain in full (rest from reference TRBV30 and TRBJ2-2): SQTIHQWPATLVQPVGSPLSLECTVEGTSNPNLYWYRQAAGRGLQLLFYSVGIGQISSEVPQNLSASRPQDRQFILSSKKLLLSDSGFYLCAWCANLNTGELFFGEGSRLTVL.

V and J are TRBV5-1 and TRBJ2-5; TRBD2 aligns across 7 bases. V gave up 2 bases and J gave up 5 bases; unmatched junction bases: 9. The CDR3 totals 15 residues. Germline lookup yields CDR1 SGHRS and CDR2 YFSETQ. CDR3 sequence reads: CASSFLLAGEETQYF. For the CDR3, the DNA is TGCGCCAGCAGCTTCCTGCTGGCGGGAGAGGAGACCCAGTACTTC.

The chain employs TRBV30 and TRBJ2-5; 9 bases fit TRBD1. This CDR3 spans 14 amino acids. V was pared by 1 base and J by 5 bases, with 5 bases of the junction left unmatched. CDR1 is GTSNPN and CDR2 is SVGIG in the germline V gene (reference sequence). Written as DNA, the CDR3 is TGTGCCTGGAGTGGGGACAGGGCCAAGGAGACCCAGTACTTC. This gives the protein CAWSGDRAKETQYF.

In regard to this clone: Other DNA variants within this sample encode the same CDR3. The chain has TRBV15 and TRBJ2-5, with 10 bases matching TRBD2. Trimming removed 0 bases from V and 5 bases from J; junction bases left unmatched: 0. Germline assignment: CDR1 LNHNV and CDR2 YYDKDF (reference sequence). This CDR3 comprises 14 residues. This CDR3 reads CATSRELAGETQYF. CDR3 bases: TGTGCCACCAGCAGAGAACTAGCGGGGGAGACCCAGTACTTC.

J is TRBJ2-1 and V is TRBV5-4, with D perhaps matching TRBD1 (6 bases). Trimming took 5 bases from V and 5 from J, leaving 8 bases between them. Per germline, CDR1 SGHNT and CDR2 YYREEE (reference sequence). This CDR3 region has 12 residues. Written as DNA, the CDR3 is TGTGCCAGCAGTAGACAGGACAATGAGCAGTTCTTC. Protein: CASSRQDNEQFF.

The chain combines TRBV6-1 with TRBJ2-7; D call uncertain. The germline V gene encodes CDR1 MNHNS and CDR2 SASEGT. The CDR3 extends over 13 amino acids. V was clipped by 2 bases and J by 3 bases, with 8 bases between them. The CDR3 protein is CASSENRVYEQYF. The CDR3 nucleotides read TGTGCCAGCAGTGAAAACAGAGTCTACGAGCAGTACTTC.

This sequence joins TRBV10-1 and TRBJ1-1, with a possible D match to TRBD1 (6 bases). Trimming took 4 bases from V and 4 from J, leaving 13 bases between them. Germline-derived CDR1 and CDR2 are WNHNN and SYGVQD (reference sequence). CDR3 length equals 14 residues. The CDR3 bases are TGCGCCAGCAGTGGCGGGGGACAAGGCACTGAAGCTTTCTTT. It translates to CASSGGGQGTEAFF.

The DNA for the CDR3 is TGTGCCAGTACTCTTGGCGGACAGTTCTCTGGAAACACCATATATTTT. As protein: CASTLGGQFSGNTIYF. V usage is TRBV19 and J usage is TRBJ1-3, with a weak D call TRBD1 (6 bases). The CDR3 sequence is 16 residues long. The germline CDR1 and CDR2 sequences are LNHDA and SQIVND (reference sequence). Trimming shortened V by 7 bases and J by 0 bases, and 16 bases separated the two germline ends.

The CDR3 is CASTLSGGNEQFF. CDR3 DNA: TGTGCCAGCACCCTCTCGGGGGGCAATGAGCAGTTCTTC. The chain is built from TRBV6-6 and TRBJ2-1; TRBD2 matches 7 bases. Germline values: CDR1 MNHNY, CDR2 SVGAGI (reference sequence). J gave up 6 bases and V 7 bases, and 6 bases lay outside the gene matches. The CDR3 length is 13 residues.

The DNA of the CDR3 is TGTGCCGGTGGGTCCATTGGACAGTCTTATAGCAATCAGCCCCAGCATTTT. Translated, it gives CAGGSIGQSYSNQPQHF. The chain uses TRBV19 and TRBJ1-5; a possible D gene is TRBD1 (6 bases). The CDR3 is made up of 17 amino acids. Trimming took 11 bases from V and 0 from J, leaving 23 bases between them. Germline CDR1 is LNHDA and CDR2 is SQIVND (reference sequence).

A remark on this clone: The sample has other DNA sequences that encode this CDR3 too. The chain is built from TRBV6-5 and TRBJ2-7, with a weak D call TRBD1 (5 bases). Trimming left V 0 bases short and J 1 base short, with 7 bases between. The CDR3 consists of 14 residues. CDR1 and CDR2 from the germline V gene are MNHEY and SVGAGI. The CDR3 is CASSYSQGSYEQYF. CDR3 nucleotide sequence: TGTGCCAGCAGTTACTCCCAGGGTTCCTACGAGCAGTACTTC.

CDR3 coding DNA: TGTGCCAGTAGTACCCGACACGCTGTTAATGAAAAACTGTTTTTT. Translation gives CASSTRHAVNEKLFF. The chain recombines TRBV19 with TRBJ1-4, with D uncertain. V gave up 4 bases and J gave up 4 bases, with 13 bases separating them. The CDR3 length is 15 residues. Germline CDR1 is LNHDA and CDR2 is SQIVND (reference sequence). The variable domain in full, with the rest retrieved from reference TRBV19 and TRBJ1-4, is DGGITQSPKYLFRKEGQNVTLSCEQNLNHDAMYWYRQDPGQGLRLIYYSQIVNDFQKGDIAEGYSVSREKKESFPLTVTSAQKNPTAFYLCASSTRHAVNEKLFFGSGTQLSVL.

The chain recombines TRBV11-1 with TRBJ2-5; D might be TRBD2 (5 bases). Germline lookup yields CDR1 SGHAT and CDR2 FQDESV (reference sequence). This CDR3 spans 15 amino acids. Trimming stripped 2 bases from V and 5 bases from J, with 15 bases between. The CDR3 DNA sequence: TGTGCCAGCAGCTTAATGAGGGAGCTGGGTGAGACCCAGTACTTC. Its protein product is CASSLMRELGETQYF. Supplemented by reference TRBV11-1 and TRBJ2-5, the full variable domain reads EAEVAQSPRYKITEKSQAVAFWCDPISGHATLYWYRQILGQGPELLVQFQDESVVDDSQLPKDRFSAERLKGVDSTLKIQPAELGDSAMYLCASSLMRELGETQYFGPGTRLLVL.

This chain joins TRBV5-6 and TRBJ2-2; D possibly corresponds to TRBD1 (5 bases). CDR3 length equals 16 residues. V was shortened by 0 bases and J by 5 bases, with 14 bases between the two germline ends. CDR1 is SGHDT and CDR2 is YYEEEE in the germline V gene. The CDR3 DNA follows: TGTGCCAGCAGCTTGGTGGGGCAGGGAAGGACCGGGGAGCTGTTTTTT. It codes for CASSLVGQGRTGELFF.

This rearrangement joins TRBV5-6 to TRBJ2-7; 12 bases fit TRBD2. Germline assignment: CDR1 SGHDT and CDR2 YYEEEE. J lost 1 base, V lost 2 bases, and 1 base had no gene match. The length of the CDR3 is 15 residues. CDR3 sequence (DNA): TGTGCCAGCAGCTTCGGACTAGCGGGATCCTACGAGCAGTACTTC. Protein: CASSFGLAGSYEQYF.

The CDR3 DNA reads as TGTGCCAGAAGCTTGGGTGGGCACGAGCAGTACTTC. Protein product: CARSLGGHEQYF. V usage is TRBV5-3 and J usage is TRBJ2-7, with D uncertain. TRBV5-3 qualifies as an ORF whose function is uncertain. This CDR3 has 12 amino acids. V lost 0 bases, J lost 5 bases, and 6 bases lay in between.

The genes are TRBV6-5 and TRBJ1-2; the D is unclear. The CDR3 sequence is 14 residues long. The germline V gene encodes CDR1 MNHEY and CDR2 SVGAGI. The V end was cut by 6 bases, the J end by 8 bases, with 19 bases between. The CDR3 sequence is CASRINRLGGGYTF. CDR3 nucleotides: TGTGCCAGCAGAATAAACCGCCTTGGCGGCGGCTACACCTTC.

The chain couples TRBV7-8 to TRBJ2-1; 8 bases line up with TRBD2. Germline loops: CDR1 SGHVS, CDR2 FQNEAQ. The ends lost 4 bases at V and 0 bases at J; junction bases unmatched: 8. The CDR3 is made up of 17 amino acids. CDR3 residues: CASSSSSGGISYNEQFF. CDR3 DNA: TGTGCCAGCAGCTCAAGCAGCGGGGGAATCTCCTACAATGAGCAGTTCTTC.

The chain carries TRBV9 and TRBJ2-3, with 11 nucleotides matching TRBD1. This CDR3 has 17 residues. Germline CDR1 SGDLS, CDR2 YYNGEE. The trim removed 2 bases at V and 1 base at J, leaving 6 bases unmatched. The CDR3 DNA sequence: TGTGCCAGCAGCGTTGCTGGGACAGGGGGAGGCACAGATACGCAGTATTTT. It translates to CASSVAGTGGGTDTQYF.

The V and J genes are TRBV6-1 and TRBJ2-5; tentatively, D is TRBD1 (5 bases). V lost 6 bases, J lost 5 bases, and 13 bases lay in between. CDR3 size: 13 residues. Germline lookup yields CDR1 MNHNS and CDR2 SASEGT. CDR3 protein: CASSHGQMETQYF. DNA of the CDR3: TGTGCCAGCAGCCACGGACAAATGGAGACCCAGTACTTC.

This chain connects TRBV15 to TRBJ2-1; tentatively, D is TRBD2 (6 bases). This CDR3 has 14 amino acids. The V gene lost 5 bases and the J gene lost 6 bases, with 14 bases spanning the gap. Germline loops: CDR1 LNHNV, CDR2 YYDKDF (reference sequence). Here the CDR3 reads CATSAGFEGNEQFF. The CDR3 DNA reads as TGTGCCACCAGCGCGGGATTTGAGGGCAATGAGCAGTTCTTC.

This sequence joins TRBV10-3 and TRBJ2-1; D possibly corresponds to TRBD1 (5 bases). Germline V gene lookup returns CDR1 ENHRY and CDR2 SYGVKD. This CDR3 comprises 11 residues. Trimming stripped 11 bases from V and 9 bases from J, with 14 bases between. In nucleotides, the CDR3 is TGTGCCGTCTTGTCGCAGGGTGAGCAGTTCTTC. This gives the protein CAVLSQGEQFF.

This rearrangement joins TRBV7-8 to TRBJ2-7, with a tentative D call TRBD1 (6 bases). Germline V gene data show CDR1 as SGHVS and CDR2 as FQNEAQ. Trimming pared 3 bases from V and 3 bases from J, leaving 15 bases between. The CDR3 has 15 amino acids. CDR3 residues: CASSFSGVLDYEQYF. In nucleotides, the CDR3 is TGTGCCAGCAGCTTTTCAGGGGTTCTCGACTACGAGCAGTACTTC. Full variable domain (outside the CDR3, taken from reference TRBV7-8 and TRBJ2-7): GAGVSQSPRYKVAKRGQDVALRCDPISGHVSLFWYQQALGQGPEFLTYFQNEAQLDKSGLPSDRFFAERPEGSVSTLKIQRTQQEDSAVYLCASSFSGVLDYEQYFGPGTRLTVT.

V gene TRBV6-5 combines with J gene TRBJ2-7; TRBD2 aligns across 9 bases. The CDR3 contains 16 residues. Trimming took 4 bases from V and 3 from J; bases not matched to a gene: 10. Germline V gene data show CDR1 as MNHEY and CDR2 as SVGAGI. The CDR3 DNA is TGTGCCAGCAGTTTAAGGACTAGCGAGCTATACTACGAGCAGTACTTC. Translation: CASSLRTSELYYEQYF.

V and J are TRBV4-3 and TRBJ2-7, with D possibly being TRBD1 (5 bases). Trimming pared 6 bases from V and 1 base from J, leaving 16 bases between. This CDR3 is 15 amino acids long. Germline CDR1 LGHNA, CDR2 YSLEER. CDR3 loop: CASSQDISASYEQYF. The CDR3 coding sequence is TGCGCCAGCAGTCAGGACATCAGCGCTTCCTACGAGCAGTACTTC.

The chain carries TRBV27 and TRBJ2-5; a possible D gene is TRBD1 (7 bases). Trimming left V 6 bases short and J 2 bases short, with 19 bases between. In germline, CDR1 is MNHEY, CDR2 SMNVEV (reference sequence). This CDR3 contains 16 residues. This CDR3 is CASRENAGGWQETQYF. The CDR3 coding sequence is TGTGCCAGCAGGGAAAACGCAGGGGGGTGGCAAGAGACCCAGTACTTC.

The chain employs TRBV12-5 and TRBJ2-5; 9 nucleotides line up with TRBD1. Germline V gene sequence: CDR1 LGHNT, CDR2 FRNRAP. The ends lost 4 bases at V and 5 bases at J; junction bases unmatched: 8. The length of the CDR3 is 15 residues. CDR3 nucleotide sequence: TGTGCTAGTGGTTCCCGACAGGGGGAGGGGGAGACCCAGTACTTC. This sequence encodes CASGSRQGEGETQYF.

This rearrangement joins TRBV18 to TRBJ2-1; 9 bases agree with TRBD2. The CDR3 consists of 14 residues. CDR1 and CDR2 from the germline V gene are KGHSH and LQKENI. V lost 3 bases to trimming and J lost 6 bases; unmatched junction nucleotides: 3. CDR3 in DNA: TGTGCCAGCTCACCTCAGGGACTAGCCAATGAGCAGTTCTTC. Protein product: CASSPQGLANEQFF.

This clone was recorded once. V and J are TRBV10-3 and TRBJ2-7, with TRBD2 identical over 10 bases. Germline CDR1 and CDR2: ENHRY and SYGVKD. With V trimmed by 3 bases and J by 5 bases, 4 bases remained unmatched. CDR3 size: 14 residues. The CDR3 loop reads CAISEAGGPHEQYF. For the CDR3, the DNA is TGTGCCATCAGTGAAGCGGGAGGGCCACACGAGCAGTACTTC.